These T cell receptor beta chains were read from a single sample in a study of shared clonotypes between healthy human individuals. The repertoire was sequenced with immunoSEQ multiplex PCR; TCRdb's copy has only in-frame clones and lacks some. The sample holds just over 2,000,000 clones, 85% to 95% seen once. The sample consisted of naive CD4+ T cells sorted from blood. All receptors come from a man aged 18 to 30 in good health. CDR3s include the opening cysteine and the closing phenylalanine or tryptophan. D genes are given only for firm matches. Clone size, where shown, is once, few, many, or a class for clones that have expanded.

clone size: once
J gene: TRBJ2-3
V gene: TRBV6-1
D gene: TRBD2
CDR3 DNA: TGTGCCAGCAGTGAAGCGGTCGGGGGGGCCAGTTGGAATACGCAGTATTTT
CDR3 protein: CASSEAVGGASWNTQYF

clone size: -
J gene: TRBJ2-2
V gene: TRBV7-7
D gene: -
CDR3 DNA: TGTGCTAGCAGCCCCAGGAACACCGGGGAGCTGTTTTTT
CDR3 protein: CASSPRNTGELFF

clone size: -
J gene: TRBJ1-2
V gene: TRBV25-1
D gene: TRBD1
CDR3 DNA: TGTGCCAGCCAGGGGGGCCCCGGGAACTATGGCTACACCTTC
CDR3 protein: CASQGGPGNYGYTF

clone size: once
J gene: TRBJ1-2
V gene: TRBV4-1
D gene: -
CDR3 DNA: TGCGCCAGCAGCCAACGTCAGGGAATGGAGTATGGCTACACCTTC
CDR3 protein: CASSQRQGMEYGYTF

clone size: once
J gene: TRBJ2-1
V gene: TRBV28
D gene: TRBD1
CDR3 DNA: TGTGCCAGCAGCCTCTGGGACAGGGGGCAAAATGAGCAGTTCTTC
CDR3 protein: CASSLWDRGQNEQFF

clone size: -
J gene: TRBJ2-5
V gene: TRBV30
D gene: -
CDR3 DNA: TGTGCCTGGAGTTTCTACCAAGAGACCCAGTACTTC
CDR3 protein: CAWSFYQETQYF

clone size: once
J gene: TRBJ2-1
V gene: TRBV13
D gene: TRBD1
CDR3 DNA: TGTGCCAGCAGCTTATGGGTCGGGACAGGGGACGGTGAGCAGTTCTTC
CDR3 protein: CASSLWVGTGDGEQFF

clone size: -
J gene: TRBJ2-5
V gene: TRBV7-2
D gene: TRBD2
CDR3 DNA: TGTGCCAGGAAGCGGACTAGCGGGTACTTC
CDR3 protein: CARKRTSGYF

clone size: -
J gene: TRBJ1-5
V gene: TRBV6-1
D gene: -
CDR3 DNA: TGTGCCTCAGCGGGGGCGGGGGGCAATCAGCCCCAGCATTTT
CDR3 protein: CASAGAGGNQPQHF

clone size: -
J gene: TRBJ1-6
V gene: TRBV27
D gene: -
CDR3 DNA: TGTGCCAGCAGTTTAACCGGACAGAAAAATTCACCCCTCCACTTT
CDR3 protein: CASSLTGQKNSPLHF

clone size: -
J gene: TRBJ1-1
V gene: TRBV6-5
D gene: TRBD1
CDR3 DNA: TGTGCCAGCAGTTACCGCGGCGGACAGGGGGGGACTGAAGCTTTCTTT
CDR3 protein: CASSYRGGQGGTEAFF

clone size: -
J gene: TRBJ2-3
V gene: TRBV28
D gene: -
CDR3 DNA: TGTGCCAGCAGTCCCCTTGACACAGATACGCAGTATTTT
CDR3 protein: CASSPLDTDTQYF

clone size: -
J gene: TRBJ1-1
V gene: TRBV2
D gene: TRBD1
CDR3 DNA: TGTGCCAGCAGTATCTTAGACAGGGGAGCTGAAGCTTTCTTT
CDR3 protein: CASSILDRGAEAFF

clone size: -
J gene: TRBJ2-4
V gene: TRBV5-6
D gene: TRBD2
CDR3 DNA: TGTGCCAGCAGCCCACCCAGCGGGAGGAGCAACATTCAGTACTTC
CDR3 protein: CASSPPSGRSNIQYF

clone size: -
J gene: TRBJ2-2
V gene: TRBV9
D gene: -
CDR3 DNA: TGTGCCAGCAGCAAACGAGACTCCTTTATGAACACCGGGGAGCTGTTTTTT
CDR3 protein: CASSKRDSFMNTGELFF

clone size: -
J gene: TRBJ1-4
V gene: TRBV28
D gene: TRBD1
CDR3 DNA: TGTGCCAGCAGTTCTGGACAGGGTGTGCACGAAAAACTGTTTTTT
CDR3 protein: CASSSGQGVHEKLFF

clone size: -
J gene: TRBJ2-2
V gene: TRBV6-5
D gene: TRBD1
CDR3 DNA: TGTGCCAGCAGTTACCGCAGGGGGACCGGGGAGCTGTTTTTT
CDR3 protein: CASSYRRGTGELFF

clone size: -
J gene: TRBJ1-3
V gene: TRBV5-6
D gene: -
CDR3 DNA: TGTGCCAGCAGCTTGTACAGGGAGTTTCCTGGAAACACCATATATTTT
CDR3 protein: CASSLYREFPGNTIYF

clone size: few
J gene: TRBJ2-5
V gene: TRBV27
D gene: -
CDR3 DNA: TGTGCCAGTGGGGCAGGACCACTCCAAGAGACCCAGTACTTC
CDR3 protein: CASGAGPLQETQYF

clone size: once
J gene: TRBJ2-2
V gene: TRBV25-1
D gene: TRBD1
CDR3 DNA: TGTGCCAGCAGTGAGCGGACAGGGAACACCGGGGAGCTGTTTTTT
CDR3 protein: CASSERTGNTGELFF

clone size: -
J gene: TRBJ2-1
V gene: TRBV5-1
D gene: TRBD2
CDR3 DNA: TGCGCCAGCAGCTTGGTCATTGGGACTAGTACCAATGAGCAGTTCTTC
CDR3 protein: CASSLVIGTSTNEQFF

clone size: -
J gene: TRBJ1-2
V gene: TRBV30
D gene: -
CDR3 DNA: TGTGCCTGGAGTCCCGAAGGGCCGGGTAGTACCTTC
CDR3 protein: CAWSPEGPGSTF

clone size: -
J gene: TRBJ2-1
V gene: TRBV7-2
D gene: TRBD2
CDR3 DNA: TGTGCCAGCAGCCCAGGACTAGCGGCCTACAATGAGCAGTTCTTC
CDR3 protein: CASSPGLAAYNEQFF

clone size: -
J gene: TRBJ2-3
V gene: TRBV9
D gene: TRBD2
CDR3 DNA: TGTGCCAGCAGCGTAGACGGGAGGGCCCAAGATACGCAGTATTTT
CDR3 protein: CASSVDGRAQDTQYF

clone size: -
J gene: TRBJ2-1
V gene: TRBV4-3
D gene: -
CDR3 DNA: TGCGCCAGCAGCCAAGAACTATCTAGCTCCTACAATGAGCAGTTCTTC
CDR3 protein: CASSQELSSSYNEQFF

clone size: -
J gene: TRBJ2-5
V gene: TRBV10-3
D gene: -
CDR3 DNA: TGTGCCATCACCCCGGGCGGGGCACAAGAGACCCAGTACTTC
CDR3 protein: CAITPGGAQETQYF

clone size: -
J gene: TRBJ2-3
V gene: TRBV10-3
D gene: -
CDR3 DNA: TGTGCCACGGCGAGGGGCTTAACAGATACGCAGTATTTT
CDR3 protein: CATARGLTDTQYF

clone size: -
J gene: TRBJ2-3
V gene: TRBV18
D gene: -
CDR3 DNA: TGTGCCAGCTCAGAGGCGACAGATACGCAGTATTTT
CDR3 protein: CASSEATDTQYF

clone size: -
J gene: TRBJ2-7
V gene: TRBV6-5
D gene: -
CDR3 DNA: TGTGCCAGCAGTGGCGGAGTCCCCCTCGGCGAGCAGTACTTC
CDR3 protein: CASSGGVPLGEQYF

clone size: -
J gene: TRBJ2-3
V gene: TRBV29-1
D gene: TRBD1
CDR3 DNA: TGCAGCGTCCGGACAGGGAATATGGGCACAGATACGCAGTATTTT
CDR3 protein: CSVRTGNMGTDTQYF

clone size: -
J gene: TRBJ1-3
V gene: TRBV10-3
D gene: -
CDR3 DNA: TGTGCCATCGGGAGGGAGGTTGGAAACACCATATATTTT
CDR3 protein: CAIGREVGNTIYF

clone size: -
J gene: TRBJ1-4
V gene: TRBV10-3
D gene: -
CDR3 DNA: TGTGCCATCAGTGAGGCCCGGGATGAAAAACTGTTTTTT
CDR3 protein: CAISEARDEKLFF

clone size: once
J gene: TRBJ2-2
V gene: TRBV7-2
D gene: TRBD2
CDR3 DNA: TGTGCCAGCAGCTTAGATCTAGCGGGGACCGGGGAGCTGTTTTTT
CDR3 protein: CASSLDLAGTGELFF

clone size: -
J gene: TRBJ2-7
V gene: TRBV21-1
D gene: -
CDR3 DNA: TGTGCCAGCAGCAAAAAGGTGAAGGGGTGCGAGCAGTACTTC
CDR3 protein: CASSKKVKGCEQYF

clone size: -
J gene: TRBJ1-6
V gene: TRBV5-1
D gene: -
CDR3 DNA: TGCGCCAGCAGCTTAAGGCAGGGTGACAATTCACCCCTCCACTTT
CDR3 protein: CASSLRQGDNSPLHF

clone size: -
J gene: TRBJ1-1
V gene: TRBV5-1
D gene: TRBD1
CDR3 DNA: TGCGCCAGCAGCCTCCCGGGACAGGGATGGACTGAAGCTTTCTTT
CDR3 protein: CASSLPGQGWTEAFF

clone size: -
J gene: TRBJ1-2
V gene: TRBV7-2
D gene: TRBD1
CDR3 DNA: TGTGCCAGCAGCTTAAGCCTGACAGGGGGCCTCGAGGGCTACACCTTC
CDR3 protein: CASSLSLTGGLEGYTF

clone size: -
J gene: TRBJ2-1
V gene: TRBV27
D gene: -
CDR3 DNA: TGTGCCAGCAGGGACAGTCCTTCCTACAATGAGCAGTTCTTC
CDR3 protein: CASRDSPSYNEQFF

clone size: -
J gene: TRBJ1-2
V gene: TRBV6-1
D gene: -
CDR3 DNA: TGTGCCAGCAGTGATACCGGACAGTCCCCTGGCTACACCTTC
CDR3 protein: CASSDTGQSPGYTF

clone size: -
J gene: TRBJ2-7
V gene: TRBV7-9
D gene: -
CDR3 DNA: TGTGCCAGCAGCCCCGTTAGGGCCTCCAGCCACTACGAGCAGTACTTC
CDR3 protein: CASSPVRASSHYEQYF